These 14 T cell receptor beta chains were all obtained from the same sample, sequenced in a study of blood T cell repertoires in COVID-19. Here immunoSEQ multiplex PCR was the method, and the copy in TCRdb shows in-frame clones only, minus some. The sample consists of about 220,000 clones, around 80% of them appearing once. The sample taken for sequencing was peripheral blood. The receptors come from a man aged 50 or older with active or convalescent COVID-19.

The V and J genes are TRBV7-9 and TRBJ2-3, with 7 bases identical to TRBD2. After removal of 5 bases from V and 5 bases from J, the junction contained 7 bases not matched to a gene. The CDR3 is made up of 14 amino acids. The germline V gene has CDR1 SEHNR and CDR2 FQNEAQ (reference sequence). The CDR3: CASSRGLGVDTQYF. CDR3 nucleotides: TGTGCCAGCAGCCGAGGACTAGGAGTAGATACGCAGTATTTT.

The chain employs TRBV5-1 and TRBJ1-3; TRBD1 might be the D (6 bases). The germline gives CDR1 SGHRS, CDR2 YFSETQ. Trimming took off 3 bases at V and 0 bases at J, with 16 bases between the two ends. The CDR3 covers 17 residues. The CDR3 nucleotides read TGCGCCAGCAGCTCGGTCGGGACATTCAACTCTGGAAACACCATATATTTT. Translation gives CASSSVGTFNSGNTIYF. The whole variable domain, remainder taken from reference TRBV5-1 and TRBJ1-3, is KAGVTQTPRYLIKTRGQQVTLSCSPISGHRSVSWYQQTPGQGLQFLFEYFSETQRNKGNFPGRFSGRQFSNSRSEMNVSTLELGDSALYLCASSSVGTFNSGNTIYFGEGSWLTVV.

The J gene is TRBJ2-7, the V gene TRBV28; D is undetermined. CDR1 and CDR2 from the germline V gene are MDHEN and SYDVKM. V was clipped by 5 bases and J by 4 bases, with 18 bases between them. This CDR3 has 15 residues. The CDR3 sequence is CASSAPWSVAYEQYF. DNA for the CDR3: TGTGCCAGCAGTGCCCCTTGGAGCGTAGCTTACGAGCAGTACTTC.

The chain combines TRBV19 with TRBJ2-2; 14 nucleotides line up with TRBD2. The V gene end was trimmed by 5 bases and the J gene end by 3 bases; junction bases not matched to a gene: 11. Per the germline V gene, CDR1 is LNHDA and CDR2 is SQIVND (reference sequence). This CDR3 is built from 19 residues. The DNA of the CDR3 is TGTGCCAGTAGTTTCCTTCCGGGACTAGCGGGGGACTACACCGGGGAGCTGTTTTTT. Amino acids: CASSFLPGLAGDYTGELFF.

Of note for this clone: Other DNA sequences in this specimen translate into the identical CDR3. The chain uses TRBV20-1 and TRBJ2-4; 11 positions agree with TRBD2. The germline gives CDR1 DFQATT, CDR2 SNEGSKA (reference sequence). The CDR3 length is 16 residues. The V and J ends lost 3 bases and 3 bases, in that order; junction bases with no gene match: 7. The CDR3 reads CSASLAGGPGKNIQYF. The CDR3, as DNA: TGCAGTGCTAGTCTAGCGGGGGGTCCGGGCAAAAACATTCAGTACTTC.

The chain couples TRBV5-5 to TRBJ1-4; 8 positions match TRBD1. The V and J ends lost 0 bases and 15 bases, in that order; junction bases with no gene match: 13. Looked up from germline, CDR1 is SGHKS and CDR2 is YYEKEE (reference sequence). The CDR3 runs to 15 residues. In DNA, the CDR3 is TGTGCCAGCAGCTTGGCCGGGACAGGCCACTTGGAGTTGTTTTTT. Translated: CASSLAGTGHLELFF.

The chain joins TRBV2 to TRBJ1-6; 7 positions match TRBD1. This CDR3 region has 13 residues. Looked up from germline, CDR1 is SNHLY and CDR2 is FYNNEI. V was pared by 3 bases and J by 10 bases, with 3 bases of the junction left unmatched. In nucleotides, the CDR3 is TGTGCCAGCAGTGACAGGGGGAAGTCACCCCTCCACTTT. This translates into CASSDRGKSPLHF.

The CDR3 region is CASSRPGLADTSTDTQYF. The DNA of the CDR3 is TGCGCCAGCAGCAGACCGGGACTAGCGGACACTAGCACAGATACGCAGTATTTT. The gene calls are TRBV5-1 and TRBJ2-3, with 11 bases fitting TRBD2. The germline V gene encodes CDR1 SGHRS and CDR2 YFSETQ. The V and J ends lost 4 bases and 0 bases, in that order; junction bases with no gene match: 10. The CDR3 is made up of 18 amino acids.

The chain recombines TRBV27 with TRBJ2-2; 11 positions agree with TRBD1. The trim removed 4 bases at V and 6 bases at J, leaving 10 bases unmatched. This CDR3 has 17 amino acids. CDR1 and CDR2 (germline): MNHEY, SMNVEV (reference sequence). CDR3 protein: CASSSLGQGAIAGELFF. The CDR3 DNA is TGTGCCAGCAGTTCATTAGGACAGGGGGCGATCGCCGGGGAGCTGTTTTTT.

The rearrangement uses TRBV15 and TRBJ2-3; possible D gene TRBD1, 5 bases. V was clipped by 4 bases and J by 3 bases, with 14 bases between them. This CDR3 spans 15 amino acids. Looked up from germline, CDR1 is LNHNV and CDR2 is YYDKDF (reference sequence). CDR3 sequence reads: CATSTGRGRTDTQYF. CDR3 nucleotides: TGTGCCACCAGCACCGGAAGGGGCCGAACAGATACGCAGTATTTT.

The rearrangement links TRBV7-2 to TRBJ1-2; 8 bases map to TRBD1. Per the germline V gene, CDR1 is SGHTA and CDR2 is FQGNSA. V was clipped by 1 base and J by 2 bases; unmatched bases: 6. CDR3 length equals 16 residues. The CDR3 sequence: CASSLGRTGLNYGYTF. In nucleotides, the CDR3 is TGTGCCAGCAGCTTAGGCCGGACAGGGTTGAACTATGGCTACACCTTC.

This chain links TRBV2 with TRBJ2-2, with a possible D match to TRBD2 (5 bases). The V end was cut by 7 bases, the J end by 0 bases, with 9 bases between. CDR3 length equals 14 residues. Germline V gene data show CDR1 as SNHLY and CDR2 as FYNNEI. This chain's CDR3 is CASMRVSNTGELFF. CDR3 bases: TGTGCCAGCATGAGGGTTTCGAACACCGGGGAGCTGTTTTTT.

This clone came up once. V is TRBV4-1 and J is TRBJ2-3, with D possibly TRBD1 on 5 matching bases. Per germline, CDR1 MGHRA and CDR2 YSYEKL. V shed 0 bases and J shed 5 bases, with 9 bases lying between them. This CDR3 region has 14 residues. The CDR3 DNA reads as TGCGCCAGCAGCCAAGATCAGACAGAAGATACGCAGTATTTT. Translated, it gives CASSQDQTEDTQYF.

The chain recombines TRBV13 with TRBJ2-5; perhaps TRBD2 as D (6 bases). V lost 6 bases and J lost 1, with 12 bases in between. CDR1 and CDR2 (germline): PRHDT, FYEKMQ (reference sequence). The CDR3 extends over 14 amino acids. The CDR3 loop reads CASSSGVPQETQYF. CDR3 nucleotides: TGTGCCAGCAGTTCGGGGGTTCCCCAAGAGACCCAGTACTTC.